Presented here are 31 T cell receptor beta chains from one specimen sequenced in a study of blood T cell repertoires in COVID-19. Repertoires were generated with immunoSEQ multiplex PCR, while TCRdb's copy carries only in-frame clones and drops some. The sample lists a few hundred thousand clones, about 87% seen once, with roughly 6.8% in the top ten. The sample taken for sequencing was peripheral blood. Receptors were obtained from a woman younger than 45 with COVID-19, enrolled during active disease.

The chain carries TRBV24-1 and TRBJ2-5, with TRBD1 matching over 7 bases. The ends lost 9 bases at V and 3 bases at J; junction bases unmatched: 3. The CDR3 has 12 residues. Germline V CDR1 and CDR2: KGHDR, SFDVKD. CDR3 region: CATAGQEETQYF. The CDR3 bases are TGTGCCACCGCTGGACAGGAAGAGACCCAGTACTTC.

This chain connects TRBV11-2 to TRBJ2-1, with 7 bases that match TRBD2. Germline assignment: CDR1 SGHAT and CDR2 FQNNGV. V was clipped by 0 bases and J by 5 bases; unmatched bases: 7. This CDR3 has 16 residues. CDR3 bases: TGTGCCAGCAGCTTAGATGGTCTAGCGGCCAACAATGAGCAGTTCTTC. Its translation: CASSLDGLAANNEQFF.

The rearrangement joins TRBV7-2 to TRBJ1-2; D remains ambiguous. This CDR3 is 13 amino acids long. The V gene's germline CDR1 is SGHTA and CDR2 FQGNSA. Trimming shortened V by 6 bases and J by 4 bases, and 12 bases separated the two germline ends. The CDR3 DNA sequence: TGTGCCAGCAGACCGGGTCTAGGCTATGGCTACACCTTC. As protein: CASRPGLGYGYTF.

The chain employs TRBV18 and TRBJ1-2; D unclear. The CDR3 runs to 13 residues. Germline V lookup: CDR1 KGHSH, CDR2 LQKENI. Trimming removed 3 bases at V and 3 bases at J, with 8 bases between. CDR3 in amino acids: CASSPGEDYGYTF. CDR3 coding DNA: TGTGCCAGCTCACCCGGGGAGGACTATGGCTACACCTTC.

The chain carries TRBV3-1 (or the pseudogene TRBV3-2) and TRBJ1-4; the D gene is possibly TRBD1 (6 bases). The CDR3 runs 14 residues. Germline assignment: CDR1 LGHDT and CDR2 YNNKEL (reference sequence). With 4 bases removed from V and 5 bases from J, the gap between germline ends came to 11 bases. This chain's CDR3 is CASSLPGVNEKLFF. The CDR3 DNA reads as TGTGCCAGCAGCCTGCCAGGGGTAAATGAAAAACTGTTTTTT.

The chain uses TRBV9 and TRBJ1-2; 7 bases match TRBD1. V lost 4 bases to trimming and J lost 3 bases; unmatched junction nucleotides: 6. This CDR3 has 14 residues. Germline V CDR1 and CDR2: SGDLS, YYNGEE. CDR3: CASSSQQGYYGYTF. The CDR3 DNA reads as TGTGCCAGCAGCTCCCAACAGGGGTACTATGGCTACACCTTC.

CDR3 amino acids: CASSFGGTEAFF. CDR3 in DNA: TGTGCCAGCAGTTTCGGGGGCACTGAAGCTTTCTTT. V gene TRBV12-3 or TRBV12-4 combines with J gene TRBJ1-1; D perhaps matches TRBD1 (5 bases). Trimming took 3 bases from V and 4 from J, leaving 6 bases between them. This CDR3 region has 12 residues.

In DNA, the CDR3 is TGCGCCAGCAGCTTAGGGAGGCGGGGGACTACCGGGGAGCTGTTTTTT. As protein: CASSLGRRGTTGELFF. The chain couples TRBV5-1 to TRBJ2-2, with 7 positions matching TRBD2. Germline loops: CDR1 SGHRS, CDR2 YFSETQ. The CDR3 has 16 amino acids. Trimming at V came to 2 bases and at J to 5 bases, leaving 9 bases not matched to a gene.

The V gene is TRBV11-2, the J gene TRBJ2-3; D gene unclear. Germline V gene data show CDR1 as SGHAT and CDR2 as FQNNGV. There are 15 residues in the CDR3. V lost 1 base and J lost 0, with 8 bases in between. The CDR3 spells CASSLGYSSTDTQYF. CDR3 sequence (DNA): TGTGCCAGCAGCTTAGGTTATAGCAGCACAGATACGCAGTATTTT.

This chain connects TRBV7-6 to TRBJ2-1; TRBD1 matches at 9 bases. The J segment lost 3 bases and the V segment lost 3 bases, leaving 3 bases of the junction unmatched. The CDR3 runs 15 residues. CDR1 SGHVS and CDR2 FNYEAQ come from the germline V gene. The CDR3 DNA follows: TGTGCCAGCAGCTTGAGGACAGGGGACTACAATGAGCAGTTCTTC. Its translation is CASSLRTGDYNEQFF.

This sequence joins TRBV9 and TRBJ1-2; unclear D gene. CDR1 is SGDLS and CDR2 is YYNGEE in the germline V gene. Trimming left V 3 bases short and J 2 bases short, with 17 bases between. The CDR3 covers 16 residues. The CDR3 DNA follows: TGTGCCAGCAGCGCTAACTCCTTCATCCCAAACTATGGCTACACCTTC. Its protein product is CASSANSFIPNYGYTF.

The V gene is TRBV5-6, the J gene TRBJ2-3; a possible D gene is TRBD2 (6 bases). This CDR3 is built from 14 residues. The V end lost 3 bases, the J end lost 2 bases, and 10 bases lay between the germline ends. Looked up from germline, CDR1 is SGHDT and CDR2 is YYEEEE. CDR3 nucleotides: TGTGCCAGCAGCTATACTAGCCCCACAGATACGCAGTATTTT. This translates into CASSYTSPTDTQYF.

The rearrangement joins TRBV28 to TRBJ2-5; TRBD1 might be the D (6 bases). The germline CDR1 and CDR2 sequences are MDHEN and SYDVKM. The CDR3 extends over 14 amino acids. The V and J ends lost 5 bases and 3 bases respectively, with 13 bases between them. The CDR3 DNA sequence: TGTGCCAGCAGTCCGGGACAATCAAAAGAGACCCAGTACTTC. Its protein is CASSPGQSKETQYF.

The rearrangement uses TRBV10-3 and TRBJ2-7; 12 nucleotides align to TRBD1. This CDR3 is built from 14 residues. Germline CDR1 is ENHRY and CDR2 is SYGVKD. J was trimmed by 6 bases and V by 10 bases; bases with no gene match: 10. The CDR3 sequence: CATEGGQGATEQYF. For the CDR3, the DNA is TGTGCCACCGAGGGGGGACAGGGGGCCACCGAGCAGTACTTC.

The V gene is TRBV6-4, the J gene TRBJ1-6; tentative D call: TRBD1 (6 bases). Trimming left V 3 bases short and J 14 bases short, with 20 bases between. Germline CDR1 reads MRHNA; CDR2 reads SNTAGT. The CDR3 has 15 amino acids. This CDR3 reads CASSEQGTPGGALHF. CDR3 bases: TGTGCCAGCAGTGAACAGGGTACCCCGGGGGGGGCCCTCCACTTT.

The V and J genes are TRBV7-9 and TRBJ2-5; 10 bases are shared with TRBD2. With 1 base clipped from V and 4 bases from J, the junction kept 6 bases outside the gene matches. The CDR3 covers 16 residues. Germline CDR1 reads SEHNR; CDR2 reads FQNEAQ (reference sequence). The CDR3 nucleotides are TGTGCCAGCAGCTTAGTGGCCCTAGCGGGGGTAGAGACCCAGTACTTC. Translating gives CASSLVALAGVETQYF. Full variable domain (remainder filled in from reference TRBV7-9 and TRBJ2-5): DTGVSQNPRHKITKRGQNVTFRCDPISEHNRLYWYRQTLGQGPEFLTYFQNEAQLEKSRLLSDRFSAERPKGSFSTLEIQRTEQGDSAMYLCASSLVALAGVETQYFGPGTRLLVL.

V gene TRBV6-2 or TRBV6-3 combines with J gene TRBJ1-5; TRBD1 is a possible D gene (6 bases). Germline values: CDR1 MNHEY, CDR2 SVGEGT. The CDR3 spans 18 residues. Trimming stripped 5 bases from V and 0 bases from J, with 20 bases between. This CDR3 reads CASSSRFGGRSSNQPQHF. The DNA for the CDR3 is TGTGCCAGCAGTAGCCGTTTTGGGGGCAGAAGTAGCAATCAGCCCCAGCATTTT.

The rearrangement uses TRBV18 and TRBJ2-4; 7 nucleotides agree with TRBD1. J gave up 0 bases and V 1 base, and 6 bases lay outside the gene matches. The CDR3 has 17 residues. Per the germline V gene, CDR1 is KGHSH and CDR2 is LQKENI. The CDR3 spells CASSPRATGLAKNIQYF. Here the CDR3 DNA reads TGTGCCAGCTCACCACGTGCGACAGGGCTAGCCAAAAACATTCAGTACTTC.

The chain recombines TRBV19 with TRBJ1-2; D ambiguous. Trimming took 3 bases from V and 0 from J, leaving 11 bases between them. Germline-derived CDR1 and CDR2 are LNHDA and SQIVND (reference sequence). The CDR3 sequence is 15 residues long. Here the CDR3 reads CASSITGLSNYGYTF. The CDR3, as DNA: TGTGCCAGTAGTATCACGGGTTTATCTAACTATGGCTACACCTTC.

The CDR3 region is CASRSGPDTQYF. Written as DNA, the CDR3 is TGTGCCAGCAGGTCAGGGCCGGATACGCAGTATTTT. The V and J genes are TRBV7-9 and TRBJ2-3, with D tentatively TRBD1 (5 bases). Per germline, CDR1 SEHNR and CDR2 FQNEAQ (reference sequence). V lost 6 bases, J lost 6 bases, and 10 bases lay in between. The CDR3 has 12 amino acids.

The rearrangement joins TRBV6-2 or TRBV6-3 to TRBJ1-4; D is unclear. Germline CDR1 is MNHEY and CDR2 is SVGEGT. This CDR3 has 15 residues. Between the trimmed V and J ends, which lost 5 bases and 0 bases, there was a span of 10 bases. The CDR3 sequence is CASSPTGATNEKLFF. CDR3 bases: TGTGCCAGCAGTCCCACGGGTGCAACTAATGAAAAACTGTTTTTT.

The chain recombines TRBV3-1 (or the pseudogene TRBV3-2) with TRBJ1-1, with TRBD1 as a possible D gene (5 bases). From germline, CDR1 is LGHDT and CDR2 YNNKEL (reference sequence). Trimming removed 5 bases from V and 6 bases from J, with 13 bases in between. The CDR3 is made up of 13 amino acids. The CDR3 DNA follows: TGTGCCAGCAGCGTGGTGGGGGGGGCTGAAGCTTTCTTT. Protein: CASSVVGGAEAFF.

The rearrangement joins TRBV3-1 (or the pseudogene TRBV3-2) to TRBJ1-4; TRBD1 matches 7 bases. Germline V gene sequence: CDR1 LGHDT, CDR2 YNNKEL (reference sequence). After removal of 4 bases from V and 7 bases from J, the junction contained 6 bases not matched to a gene. This CDR3 is 14 amino acids long. CDR3 protein: CASSLSDRFEKLFF. For the CDR3, the DNA is TGTGCCAGCAGCCTGTCGGACAGGTTTGAAAAACTGTTTTTT.

This clone has only one observation. The chain carries TRBV10-2 and TRBJ2-1; TRBD1 is a possible D gene (5 bases). The CDR3 has 16 residues. V was trimmed by 6 bases and J by 0 bases, leaving 15 bases between them. Germline V gene sequence: CDR1 WSHSY, CDR2 SAAADI. The CDR3 nucleotides are TGCGCCAGCAGGACAGACAGATCGTCCTCCTACAATGAGCAGTTCTTC. It codes for CASRTDRSSSYNEQFF.

The chain has TRBV7-2 and TRBJ2-3; D is unclear. Between the trimmed V and J ends, which lost 3 bases and 1 base, there was a span of 5 bases. CDR1 and CDR2 (germline): SGHTA, FQGNSA. The CDR3 is 13 amino acids. CDR3 sequence reads: CASSFVGTDTQYF. The CDR3 DNA reads TGTGCCAGCAGCTTTGTCGGCACAGATACGCAGTATTTT. Full variable domain (outside the CDR3, taken from reference TRBV7-2 and TRBJ2-3): GAGVSQSPSNKVTEKGKDVELRCDPISGHTALYWYRQSLGQGLEFLIYFQGNSAPDKSGLPSDRFSAERTGGSVSTLTIQRTQQEDSAVYLCASSFVGTDTQYFGPGTRLTVL.

The chain recombines TRBV25-1 with TRBJ2-5; 7 bases map to TRBD2. The V gene end was trimmed by 1 base and the J gene end by 1 base; junction bases not matched to a gene: 3. Germline CDR1 and CDR2: MGHDK and SYGVNS. The CDR3 is 15 residues long. The CDR3 DNA reads as TGTGCCAGCAGTGAATGGGGGGGGGTCCAAGAGACCCAGTACTTC. Amino acid sequence: CASSEWGGVQETQYF. Full variable domain (rest looked up from reference TRBV25-1 and TRBJ2-5): EADIYQTPRYLVIGTGKKITLECSQTMGHDKMYWYQQDPGMELHLIHYSYGVNSTEKGDLSSESTVSRIRTEHFPLTLESARPSHTSQYLCASSEWGGVQETQYFGPGTRLLVL.

The chain couples TRBV11-2 to TRBJ2-1; maybe TRBD1 (6 bases). This CDR3 has 14 residues. V gave up 6 bases and J gave up 7 bases, with 16 bases separating them. Germline CDR1 and CDR2: SGHAT and FQNNGV. The CDR3, as DNA: TGTGCCAGCAGTAGAACAGGGTTTGGTAATGAGCAGTTCTTC. Encoded protein: CASSRTGFGNEQFF.

This clone was seen a few times. CDR3 sequence (DNA): TGTGCCAGCAGCCAGCCCAACCGGGACAGAGTAGAAGCTTTCTTT. Translating it yields CASSQPNRDRVEAFF. The rearrangement joins TRBV3-1 (or the pseudogene TRBV3-2) to TRBJ1-1; TRBD1 matches at 7 bases. V lost 3 bases, J lost 8 bases, and 12 bases stayed unmatched. The germline V gene has CDR1 LGHDT and CDR2 YNNKEL (reference sequence). There are 15 residues in the CDR3.

The chain has TRBV3-1 (or the pseudogene TRBV3-2) and TRBJ2-7, with D possibly being TRBD1 (6 bases). V lost 7 bases to trimming and J lost 5 bases, with 12 bases between them. The CDR3 has 12 amino acids. Germline assignment: CDR1 LGHDT and CDR2 YNNKEL (reference sequence). CDR3 DNA sequence: TGTGCCAGCATCGGGCAGGGGCACGAGCAGTACGTC. This gives the protein CASIGQGHEQYV.

The V gene is TRBV5-1, the J gene TRBJ2-3, with 7 bases fitting TRBD1. V gave up 5 bases and J gave up 0 bases; unmatched junction bases: 9. CDR3 size: 16 residues. In germline, CDR1 is SGHRS, CDR2 YFSETQ. The CDR3 DNA reads as TGCGCCAGCAGTATTCCGGACAGGTCGAGCACAGATACGCAGTATTTT. Translation: CASSIPDRSSTDTQYF.

This clone was observed a few times. The chain uses TRBV7-2 and TRBJ2-2, with 11 bases aligning to TRBD1. V trimming: 2 bases; J trimming: 12 bases; junction bases outside the gene matches: 11. Germline CDR1 and CDR2: SGHTA and FQGNSA. This CDR3 is built from 16 residues. The CDR3 loop reads CASSLTADRGRGKLFF. The CDR3 nucleotides are TGTGCCAGCAGCTTAACGGCGGACAGGGGGCGTGGGAAGCTGTTTTTT. Looking up the rest from reference TRBV7-2 and TRBJ2-2 gives the full variable domain: GAGVSQSPSNKVTEKGKDVELRCDPISGHTALYWYRQSLGQGLEFLIYFQGNSAPDKSGLPSDRFSAERTGGSVSTLTIQRTQQEDSAVYLCASSLTADRGRGKLFFGEGSRLTVL.